Below, one TCR beta chain is given with its context. The CDR3 contains 17 residues. Germline V gene lookup returns CDR1 SGHNT and CDR2 YYREEE (reference sequence). Losses at the gene ends were 0 bases for V and 3 bases for J; bases not matched to a gene: 9. Original data processing: Reference gene primers were amplified, and this amplification served to estimate nucleated cell counts. Profiled with immunoSEQ multiplex PCR; TCRdb holds only in-frame clones, not every one. The DNA was the basis for D and trimming; V, J and clone size are from that table. The sample lists under 500,000 clones, around nine tenths occurring once. This entry is derived from a study of blood T cell repertoires in COVID-19. Background on the study: There were acute and convalescent COVID-19 samples, and they came from the United States, Italy and Spain.

Sequencing input: peripheral blood. This rearrangement joins TRBV5-4 to TRBJ1-3; 7 nucleotides line up with TRBD1. The sequence came from a woman aged 25 to 39 with acute or convalescent COVID-19. The CDR3, as DNA: TGTGCCAGCAGCTTGGCAAAGTCCGGGACAGTTGGAAACACCATATATTTT. It encodes CASSLAKSGTVGNTIYF.